These 31 T cell receptor beta chains were all obtained from the same sample, sequenced in a study of T cells in Graves' hyperthyroidism and ophthalmopathy. Researchers amplified the TCR beta CDR3 regions from RNA transcripts. The study used the HTBI primer set for a first-round RT-PCR of the TCR CDR3. TCRdb recomputed calls from the multiplex PCR reads with MiXCR, one row per CDR3 protein. The sample has about 350,000 distinct CDR3 sequences; approximately 18% are singletons. The material sequenced was blood. Receptor source: a middle-aged woman with Graves' ophthalmopathy.

This clonotype was recorded at least ten times. The chain employs TRBV29-1 and TRBJ2-2, with 7 positions matching TRBD2. J gave up 5 bases and V 0 bases, and 6 bases lay outside the gene matches. The CDR3 has 15 residues. Germline assignment: CDR1 SQVTM and CDR2 ANQGSEA. As DNA, the CDR3 is TGCAGCGTTGAAGATACGGGCGGGAGAACCGGGGAGCTGTTTTTT. It is translated as CSVEDTGGRTGELFF.

Ten or more counts support this clonotype. The chain recombines TRBV12-3 or TRBV12-4 with TRBJ2-3, with D hard to call. The CDR3 covers 12 residues. The ends were cut back, 9 bases at V and 2 bases at J, with 9 bases in the middle. CDR3: CASTKNTDTQYF. As DNA, the CDR3 is TGTGCCAGTACGAAAAACACAGATACGCAGTATTTT.

This clonotype was counted at least ten times. The chain uses TRBV15 and TRBJ2-7, with 8 positions matching TRBD1. Looked up from germline, CDR1 is LNHNV and CDR2 is YYDKDF (reference sequence). The CDR3 spans 17 residues. Germline trimming cut 0 bases from V and 0 bases from J; bases unmatched to any gene: 7. CDR3 protein: CATSRDTPGGLSYEQYF. Here the CDR3 DNA reads TGTGCCACCAGCAGAGATACCCCAGGGGGCCTCTCCTACGAGCAGTACTTC.

This clonotype was seen ten or more times. V and J are TRBV28 and TRBJ1-2, with unresolved D. Trimming cost V 5 bases and J 5 bases, with 9 bases left between them. Germline V gives CDR1 MDHEN, CDR2 SYDVKM. The CDR3 extends over 12 amino acids. In DNA, the CDR3 is TGTGCCAGCAGTCCTCCGGGATATGGCTACACCTTC. Protein: CASSPPGYGYTF.

The gene calls are TRBV30 and TRBJ1-1; tentatively, D is TRBD1 (6 bases). Germline V gives CDR1 GTSNPN, CDR2 SVGIG (reference sequence). Trimming left V 3 bases short and J 11 bases short, with 16 bases between. The CDR3 runs 12 residues. The CDR3 nucleotides read TGTGCCTGGAGACGACAGGCCCCTTGGGCTTTCTTT. It codes for CAWRRQAPWAFF. Variable domain in full (rest from reference TRBV30 and TRBJ1-1): SQTIHQWPATLVQPVGSPLSLECTVEGTSNPNLYWYRQAAGRGLQLLFYSVGIGQISSEVPQNLSASRPQDRQFILSSKKLLLSDSGFYLCAWRRQAPWAFFGQGTRLTVV.

This clonotype was recorded at least ten times. The chain has TRBV29-1 and TRBJ2-7, with a possible D match to TRBD1 (6 bases). This CDR3 comprises 13 residues. Between the trimmed V and J ends, which lost 1 base and 2 bases, there was a span of 9 bases. The germline V gene encodes CDR1 SQVTM and CDR2 ANQGSEA. The CDR3 protein is CSVEGTAAYEQYF. In nucleotides, the CDR3 is TGCAGCGTTGAAGGGACAGCTGCCTACGAGCAGTACTTC.

About this clonotype: A much larger clone differs from this one at a single base, so this may be a read error. This chain links TRBV7-8 with TRBJ2-6, with 7 bases lining up with TRBD1. The CDR3 length is 16 residues. Germline CDR1 SGHVS, CDR2 FQNEAQ. CDR3 sequence (DNA): TGTGCCAGCAAGGTCTACAGGGGATCTGGGGCCTACGTCCTGACTTTC. The encoded protein is CASKVYRGSGAYVLTF.

This clonotype came up many times. V is TRBV19 and J is TRBJ1-2; D ambiguous. In germline, CDR1 is LNHDA, CDR2 SQIVND (reference sequence). The CDR3 has 13 amino acids. V lost 3 bases and J lost 6, with 11 bases in between. The CDR3 DNA follows: TGTGCCAGTAGTATTTGGGTTTCAAATGGCTACACCTTC. Protein: CASSIWVSNGYTF.

In this sample, this clonotype turned up a few times. The gene calls are TRBV5-1 and TRBJ2-7, with D unclear. V was shortened by 5 bases and J by 7 bases, with 22 bases between the two germline ends. Germline CDR1 and CDR2: SGHRS and YFSETQ. This CDR3 has 15 amino acids. The CDR3, as DNA: TGCGCCAGCAGGCCGACTTGGTCCGCCCTCGTTGAGCAGTACTTC. Protein: CASRPTWSALVEQYF.

This clonotype occurred many times. The chain couples TRBV20-1 to TRBJ2-7; D remains unclear. The germline V gene has CDR1 DFQATT and CDR2 SNEGSKA (reference sequence). The CDR3 sequence is 13 residues long. V was shortened by 6 bases and J by 2 bases, with 14 bases between the two germline ends. The DNA of the CDR3 is TGCAGTGCCCTCGCTCTAGTTACCTACGAGCAGTACTTC. Its protein is CSALALVTYEQYF.

There are many counts of this clonotype. The chain couples TRBV20-1 to TRBJ2-5; 8 bases line up with TRBD2. Germline CDR1 DFQATT, CDR2 SNEGSKA (reference sequence). Trimming cost V 6 bases and J 1 base; bases outside gene matches: 10. The CDR3 contains 15 residues. CDR3 sequence: CSALHPTSGQETQYF. CDR3 coding DNA: TGCAGTGCGCTACACCCAACTAGCGGCCAAGAGACCCAGTACTTC.

As regards this clonotype: A much larger clone lies a single base off, so this may be a read error. This chain joins TRBV20-1 and TRBJ2-2; unclear D gene. Looked up from germline, CDR1 is DFQATT and CDR2 is SNEGSKA (reference sequence). The CDR3 covers 15 residues. The ends were cut back, 0 bases at V and 3 bases at J, with 11 bases in the middle. CDR3 coding DNA: TGCAGTGCTAGAGATCGAAGTGTCTACACCGGGGAGCTGTTTTTT. It codes for CSARDRSVYTGELFF.

This clonotype was picked up a small number of times. The J gene is TRBJ2-7, the V gene TRBV4-2, with TRBD2 identical over 9 bases. J gave up 0 bases and V 4 bases, and 13 bases lay outside the gene matches. Germline V lookup: CDR1 LGHNA, CDR2 YNFKEQ. The CDR3 extends over 18 amino acids. This CDR3 is CASSPQLGLAGYSYEQYF. As DNA, the CDR3 is TGTGCCAGCAGCCCTCAACTCGGGCTAGCGGGATACTCCTACGAGCAGTACTTC.

CDR3 DNA sequence: TGTGCCAGCAGCAACCCCCCGGGACCGGGCTTTGATTCACCCCTCCACTTT. Its translation: CASSNPPGPGFDSPLHF. This chain connects TRBV11-2 to TRBJ1-6; D is perhaps TRBD1 (5 bases). The CDR3 is 17 residues long. Per germline, CDR1 SGHAT and CDR2 FQNNGV. Deletions cut 5 bases from V and 8 bases from J, with 22 bases between.

This clonotype was recorded many times. V is TRBV11-2 and J is TRBJ2-7, with TRBD1 matching over 8 bases. V lost 6 bases and J lost 7; bases outside the gene matches: 14. This CDR3 has 15 residues. CDR1 is SGHAT and CDR2 is FQNNGV in the germline V gene. The CDR3 bases are TGTGCCAGCAGGAATATACAGGGGGAAGGGATTGAGCAGTACTTC. Translation gives CASRNIQGEGIEQYF.

This clonotype occurred many times. The gene calls are TRBV4-1 and TRBJ1-6; 8 nucleotides align to TRBD1. The CDR3 is 16 amino acids. J was trimmed by 9 bases and V by 4 bases; bases with no gene match: 11. Germline CDR1 MGHRA, CDR2 YSYEKL. The CDR3 is CASSPEERQGFSPLHF. CDR3 DNA: TGCGCCAGCAGCCCAGAGGAGAGACAGGGGTTTTCACCCCTCCACTTT.

On this clonotype: A much larger clone lies one base from this, so it may be a read error. The chain is built from TRBV20-1 and TRBJ2-4; TRBD1 might be the D (6 bases). The V gene's germline CDR1 is DFQATT and CDR2 SNEGSKA (reference sequence). V lost 8 bases and J lost 2, with 13 bases in between. The length of the CDR3 is 13 residues. The DNA for the CDR3 is TGCAGTCTCCGCACAGGGACCAAAAACATTCAGTACTTC. Protein: CSLRTGTKNIQYF.

The gene calls are TRBV27 and TRBJ1-5; perhaps TRBD1 as D (6 bases). Deletions cut 3 bases from V and 0 bases from J, with 9 bases between. This CDR3 region has 15 residues. The germline gives CDR1 MNHEY, CDR2 SMNVEV (reference sequence). CDR3 coding DNA: TGTGCCAGCAGTTTCAGACAGGATAGCAATCAGCCCCAGCATTTT. Encoded protein: CASSFRQDSNQPQHF.

This clonotype has ten or more counts. The chain combines TRBV27 with TRBJ1-5; D gene ambiguous. The CDR3 loop spans 17 amino acids. Germline CDR1 reads MNHEY; CDR2 reads SMNVEV (reference sequence). Trimming stripped 5 bases from V and 6 bases from J, with 23 bases between. CDR3 in amino acids: CASSPLFSRLERQPQHF. In nucleotides, the CDR3 is TGTGCCAGCAGTCCCCTTTTTTCTAGGTTAGAGCGTCAGCCCCAGCATTTT.

The sample holds many counts of this clonotype. The chain recombines TRBV28 with TRBJ1-2; D is uncertain. Germline CDR1 MDHEN, CDR2 SYDVKM. V was pared by 4 bases and J by 4 bases, with 13 bases between. This CDR3 is built from 14 residues. The CDR3 coding sequence is TGTGCCAGCAGTTGGAAGGAGTCGGGCTATGGCTACACCTTC. Translated, it gives CASSWKESGYGYTF.

This clonotype was counted many times. The V call is TRBV9, the J call TRBJ2-6, with 7 bases fitting TRBD2. J lost 4 bases, V lost 4 bases, and 14 bases had no gene match. Germline V gene sequence: CDR1 SGDLS, CDR2 YYNGEE. The CDR3 covers 18 residues. CDR3 sequence (DNA): TGTGCCAGCAGCACCCGTCCCGGGGGAGGGTTAGGGGCCAACGTCCTGACTTTC. It encodes CASSTRPGGGLGANVLTF.

This sequence joins TRBV27 and TRBJ2-7, with a tentative D call TRBD1 (5 bases). V lost 3 bases to trimming and J lost 3 bases, with 9 bases between them. CDR1 is MNHEY, CDR2 SMNVEV, per germline (reference sequence). The CDR3 runs 13 residues. The CDR3 DNA reads as TGTGCCAGCAGTTTCATCGACAGCTACGAGCAGTACTTC. It codes for CASSFIDSYEQYF.

This clonotype was observed once. A much larger clone lies one base from this, so it may be a read error. The V gene is TRBV30, the J gene TRBJ1-2; D is possibly TRBD1 (5 bases). The V and J ends lost 3 bases and 6 bases respectively, with 11 bases between them. This CDR3 contains 12 residues. The germline CDR1 and CDR2 sequences are GTSNPN and SVGIG (reference sequence). In nucleotides, the CDR3 is TGTGCCTGGAGCGGGGGGAGTAATGGCTACACCTTC. It codes for CAWSGGSNGYTF.

This clonotype came up many times. CDR3 loop: CASSLAERIANTGELFF. CDR3 coding DNA: TGCGCCAGCAGCTTGGCGGAAAGAATAGCAAACACCGGGGAGCTGTTTTTT. This sequence joins TRBV5-1 and TRBJ2-2; D unclear. Looked up from germline, CDR1 is SGHRS and CDR2 is YFSETQ. Trimming took 0 bases from V and 2 from J, leaving 14 bases between them. The CDR3 is 17 residues long. Combining the CDR3 with reference TRBV5-1 and TRBJ2-2 gives the whole variable domain KAGVTQTPRYLIKTRGQQVTLSCSPISGHRSVSWYQQTPGQGLQFLFEYFSETQRNKGNFPGRFSGRQFSNSRSEMNVSTLELGDSALYLCASSLAERIANTGELFFGEGSRLTVL.

Points on this clonotype: A read error may explain this, as a much larger clone is one base away. V usage is TRBV25-1 and J usage is TRBJ2-7; tentatively, D is TRBD1 (6 bases). Germline V gene lookup returns CDR1 MGHDK and CDR2 SYGVNS. The length of the CDR3 is 13 residues. V dropped 8 bases and J dropped 5 bases, with 16 bases sitting between them. The chain's CDR3 is CASGTTGSHEQYF. The CDR3 bases are TGTGCCAGCGGAACAACAGGGTCCCACGAGCAGTACTTC.

The J gene is TRBJ1-1, the V gene TRBV12-3 or TRBV12-4; D gene unclear. The CDR3 loop spans 16 amino acids. Trimming pared 5 bases from V and 0 bases from J, leaving 16 bases between. The CDR3 protein is CASSHKTRIMNTEAFF. CDR3 in DNA: TGTGCCAGCAGTCACAAAACACGGATCATGAACACTGAAGCTTTCTTT.

The CDR3 region has the DNA TGTGCTAGTGGTTTGGGTCCAGGCATTACCCAGTACTTC. Translation: CASGLGPGITQYF. The gene calls are TRBV12-5 and TRBJ2-5; no definite D call. Germline values: CDR1 LGHNT, CDR2 FRNRAP. V was shortened by 1 base and J by 8 bases, with 11 bases between the two germline ends. CDR3 size: 13 residues.

This clonotype has ten or more counts. The CDR3 coding sequence is TGTGCCAGCAGTGCTTACCCCCGGGACAGCTACGAGCAGTACTTC. As protein: CASSAYPRDSYEQYF. This chain joins TRBV6-1 and TRBJ2-7, with 7 positions matching TRBD1. CDR1 MNHNS and CDR2 SASEGT come from the germline V gene. There are 15 residues in the CDR3. J gave up 3 bases and V 4 bases, and 9 bases lay outside the gene matches.

This clonotype was seen many times. This chain uses TRBV7-2 with TRBJ2-7, with D perhaps matching TRBD1 or TRBD2 (5 bases each). The CDR3 has 13 residues. Germline CDR1 and CDR2: SGHTA and FQGNSA. Trimming cost V 5 bases and J 7 bases, with 15 bases left between them. Here the CDR3 reads CASSTMGRGEQYF. CDR3 in DNA: TGTGCCAGCAGCACGATGGGACGGGGAGAGCAGTACTTC.

The chain combines TRBV7-3 with TRBJ2-5; 8 bases are a match to TRBD1. The CDR3 has 15 residues. Trimming cost V 4 bases and J 4 bases; bases outside gene matches: 8. Germline V gene lookup returns CDR1 SGHTA and CDR2 FQGTGA. CDR3 sequence: CASSYGQGGTETQYF. The CDR3 DNA reads as TGTGCCAGCAGCTATGGACAGGGCGGGACAGAGACCCAGTACTTC.

This clonotype occurred many times. The chain combines TRBV6-1 with TRBJ2-2, with 15 bases identical to TRBD2. The CDR3 length is 16 residues. With V trimmed by 8 bases and J by 4 bases, 5 bases remained unmatched. Germline V lookup: CDR1 MNHNS, CDR2 SASEGT. In nucleotides, the CDR3 is TGTGCCAGCTCGGGACTAGCGGGAGGTACCACCGGGGAGCTGTTTTTT. Translated, it gives CASSGLAGGTTGELFF.